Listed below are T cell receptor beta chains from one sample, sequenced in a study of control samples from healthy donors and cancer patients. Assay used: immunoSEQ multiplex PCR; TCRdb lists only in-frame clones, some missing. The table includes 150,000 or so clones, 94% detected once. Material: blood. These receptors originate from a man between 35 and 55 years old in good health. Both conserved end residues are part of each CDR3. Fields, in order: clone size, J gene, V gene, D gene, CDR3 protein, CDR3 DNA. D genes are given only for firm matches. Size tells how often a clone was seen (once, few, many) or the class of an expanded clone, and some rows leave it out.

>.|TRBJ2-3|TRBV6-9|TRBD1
CARTGGLQYF
TGTGCCAGGACAGGGGGCCTGCAGTATTTT
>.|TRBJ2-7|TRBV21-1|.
CASSKREGDMRSSYEQYF
TGTGCCAGCAGCAAAAGGGAAGGGGACATGAGGAGCTCCTACGAGCAGTACTTC
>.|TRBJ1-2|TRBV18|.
CASSPSGGALSYGYTF
TGTGCCAGCTCACCGTCTGGGGGGGCTCTTTCCTATGGCTACACCTTC
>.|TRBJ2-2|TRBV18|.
CASSPRVAYTGELFF
TGTGCCAGCTCACCACGGGTAGCTTACACCGGGGAGCTGTTTTTT
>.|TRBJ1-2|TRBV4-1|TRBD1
CASSQNPTGGNYGYTF
TGCGCCAGCAGCCAAAATCCTACAGGGGGGAACTATGGCTACACCTTC
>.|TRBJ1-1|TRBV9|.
CASRDHDGGGLPRAFF
TGTGCCAGCAGGGACCATGATGGGGGCGGACTTCCTAGAGCTTTCTTT
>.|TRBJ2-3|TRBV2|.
CASSDSRAVENTQYF
TGTGCCAGCAGTGACAGCAGGGCTGTGGAAAATACGCAGTATTTT
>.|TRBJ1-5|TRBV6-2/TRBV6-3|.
CASSYWGGAPHF
TGTGCCAGCAGTTACTGGGGAGGGGCGCCGCATTTT
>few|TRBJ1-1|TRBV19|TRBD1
CASSTLITNRGQRGTEAFF
TGTGCCAGTAGTACCTTGATAACCAACAGGGGGCAAAGAGGTACTGAAGCTTTCTTT
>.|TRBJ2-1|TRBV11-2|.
CASSLGDSLAEQFF
TGTGCCAGCAGCTTAGGGGACTCACTTGCGGAGCAGTTCTTC
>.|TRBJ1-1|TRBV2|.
CASSLQGRGTEAFF
TGTGCCAGCAGTTTACAGGGACGGGGCACTGAAGCTTTCTTT
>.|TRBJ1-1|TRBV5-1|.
CASSPGRTSNTEAFF
TGCGCCAGCAGCCCGGGACGGACAAGTAACACTGAAGCTTTCTTT
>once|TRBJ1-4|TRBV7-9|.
CASRERNEKLFF
TGTGCCAGCAGAGAACGGAATGAAAAACTGTTTTTT
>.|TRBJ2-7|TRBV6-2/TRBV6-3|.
CASSYSLEGTASSYEQYF
TGTGCCAGCAGTTACTCTCTGGAGGGGACAGCCAGCTCCTACGAGCAGTACTTC
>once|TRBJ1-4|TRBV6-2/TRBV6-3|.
CASRPWGRPAGELGEKLFF
TGTGCCAGCAGACCTTGGGGCCGCCCTGCGGGGGAACTCGGTGAAAAACTGTTTTTT
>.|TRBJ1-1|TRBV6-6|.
CASSYSMERNTEAFF
TGTGCCAGCAGTTACTCGATGGAGAGAAACACTGAAGCTTTCTTT
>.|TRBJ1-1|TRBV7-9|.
CSSRGVNTEAFF
TGCAGTAGCAGGGGAGTGAACACTGAAGCTTTCTTT
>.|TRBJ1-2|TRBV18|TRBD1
CASSPPGQGRFYGYTF
TGTGCCAGCTCACCTCCGGGACAGGGACGGTTCTATGGCTACACCTTC
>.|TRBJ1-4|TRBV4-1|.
CASSQPDRNEKLFF
TGCGCCAGCAGCCAACCTGACAGAAATGAAAAACTGTTTTTT
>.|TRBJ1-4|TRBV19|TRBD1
CASSIGSGTGYEKLFF
TGTGCCAGTAGTATCGGCTCCGGGACAGGGTATGAAAAACTGTTTTTT
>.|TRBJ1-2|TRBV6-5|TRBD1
CASSSRTGSYGYTF
TGTGCCAGCAGTTCCCGGACAGGGAGCTATGGCTACACCTTC
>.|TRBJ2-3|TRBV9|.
CASSVGSTDTQYF
TGTGCCAGCAGCGTCGGGAGCACAGATACGCAGTATTTT
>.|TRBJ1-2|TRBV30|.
CAWSRGSGYTF
TGTGCCTGGAGTCGGGGAAGCGGCTACACCTTC
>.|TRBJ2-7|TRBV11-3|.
CASSLEEADEQYF
TGTGCCAGCAGCTTAGAGGAAGCGGACGAGCAGTACTTC
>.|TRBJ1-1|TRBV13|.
CASSPLRGNTEAFF
TGTGCCAGCAGCCCCCTTCGGGGGAACACTGAAGCTTTCTTT
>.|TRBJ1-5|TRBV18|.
CASSPGFGSNQPQHF
TGTGCCAGCTCACCCGGGTTCGGTAGCAATCAGCCCCAGCATTTT
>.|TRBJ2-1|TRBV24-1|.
CATSGRPLSSYNEQFF
TGTGCCACCAGTGGCAGACCCTTGAGCTCCTACAATGAGCAGTTCTTC
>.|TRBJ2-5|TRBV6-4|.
CASRETQYF
TGTGCCAGCAGAGAGACCCAGTACTTC
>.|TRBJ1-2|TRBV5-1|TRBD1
CASSLKTGGRNYGYTF
TGCGCCAGCAGCTTGAAGACAGGGGGCCGAAACTATGGCTACACCTTC
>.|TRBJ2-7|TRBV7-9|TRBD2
CASSISGSSYEQYF
TGTGCCAGCAGCATCAGCGGGAGCTCCTACGAGCAGTACTTC
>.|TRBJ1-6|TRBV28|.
CASSPRSQHNSPLHF
TGTGCCAGCAGCCCCAGGTCCCAACATAATTCACCCCTCCACTTT
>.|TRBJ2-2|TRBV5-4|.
CASSYGGANTGELFF
TGTGCCAGCAGCTACGGGGGCGCGAACACCGGGGAGCTGTTTTTT
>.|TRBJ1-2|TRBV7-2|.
CASSWAGHLGYTF
TGTGCCAGCAGCTGGGCGGGACACTTAGGCTACACCTTC
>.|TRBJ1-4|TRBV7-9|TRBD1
CASSFRQGASLRTNEKLFF
TGTGCCAGCAGCTTCAGACAGGGGGCGAGCTTGCGTACTAATGAAAAACTGTTTTTT
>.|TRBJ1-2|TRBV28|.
CASRQTGTYGYTF
TGCGCCAGCAGGCAGACGGGGACTTATGGCTACACCTTC
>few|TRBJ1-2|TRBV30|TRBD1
CAWSRDRPYGYTF
TGTGCCTGGAGTAGGGACAGGCCCTATGGCTACACCTTC
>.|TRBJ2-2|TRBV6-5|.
CASSYDSSTGELFF
TGTGCCAGCAGTTACGACTCGTCTACCGGGGAGCTGTTTTTT
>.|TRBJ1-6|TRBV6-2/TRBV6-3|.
CASSKPGPGSYNSPLHF
TGTGCCAGCAGTAAACCAGGACCCGGCTCCTATAATTCACCCCTCCACTTT
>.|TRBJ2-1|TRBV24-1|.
CATSEKRNSYNEQFF
TGTGCCACCAGTGAAAAGCGGAACTCCTACAATGAGCAGTTCTTC
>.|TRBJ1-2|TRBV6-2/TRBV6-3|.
CASSYALTIGYTF
TGTGCCAGCAGTTACGCCCTGACGATTGGCTACACCTTC
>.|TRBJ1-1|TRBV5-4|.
CASSSQGIAFF
TGTGCCAGCAGCTCGCAGGGGATAGCTTTCTTT
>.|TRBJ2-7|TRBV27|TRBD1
CASSLTGGSNEQYF
TGTGCCAGCAGCCTGACAGGGGGGTCGAACGAGCAGTACTTC
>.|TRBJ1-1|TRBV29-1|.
CSVEDSLNTEAFF
TGCAGCGTTGAAGATTCTTTGAACACTGAAGCTTTCTTT
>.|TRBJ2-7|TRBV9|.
CASSVEDGAYEQYF
TGTGCCAGCAGCGTAGAAGACGGAGCCTACGAGCAGTACTTC
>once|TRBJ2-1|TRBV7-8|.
CASSFEGSYNEQFF
TGTGCCAGCAGCTTCGAGGGTTCCTACAATGAGCAGTTCTTC
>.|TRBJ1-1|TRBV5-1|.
CASSPGTEAFF
TGCGCCAGCAGCCCCGGGACAGAAGCTTTCTTT
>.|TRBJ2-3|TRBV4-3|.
CASSREGFTDTQYF
TGCGCCAGCAGCCGCGAAGGGTTCACAGATACGCAGTATTTT
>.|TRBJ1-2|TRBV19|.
CASSIDGAGGGNGYTF
TGTGCCAGTAGTATAGACGGCGCGGGGGGAGGAAATGGCTACACCTTC